This T cell receptor beta chain was captured in a study of CD8+CD57+ T cells in acquired aplastic anemia. Turning to the study itself: Sorting CD4+ and CD8+ cells gave DNA averaging approximately 3 ug. Healthy donor sequencing depth: about 10 million CD4+, 11 million to 14 million CD8+ reads.

This CDR3 has 14 amino acids. Germline loops: CDR1 ENHRY, CDR2 SYGVKD. Turning to this clonotype: Its cognate antigen is unknown. A junction boundary mismatches the germline segment, possibly from a read error.

Overall study findings and caveats: Shared by patients and controls, roughly 28 CD8+ CDR3s were abundant in patients. Simpson's diversity of CD8+ cells was not significantly different in patients compared with controls.

Investigators profiled TCR beta VDJ and CDR3 from genomic DNA template. One entry per CDR3 protein results from TCRdb running MiXCR on the reads. The sample lists about 400,000 distinct CDR3 sequences, about two thirds occurring once. The source is a human donor in good health, serving as a control. Input material: sorted CD4+, CD8+, or CD8+CD57+ T cells (not recorded which) from PBMCs. The chain carries TRBV10-3 and TRBJ1-6, with a tentative D call TRBD1 (6 bases). CDR3 sequence reads: CASTPARFRGSLYF. The CDR3 nucleotides are TGTGCCAGCACCCCTGCGAGGTTTAGGGGGTCCCTCTACTTT.